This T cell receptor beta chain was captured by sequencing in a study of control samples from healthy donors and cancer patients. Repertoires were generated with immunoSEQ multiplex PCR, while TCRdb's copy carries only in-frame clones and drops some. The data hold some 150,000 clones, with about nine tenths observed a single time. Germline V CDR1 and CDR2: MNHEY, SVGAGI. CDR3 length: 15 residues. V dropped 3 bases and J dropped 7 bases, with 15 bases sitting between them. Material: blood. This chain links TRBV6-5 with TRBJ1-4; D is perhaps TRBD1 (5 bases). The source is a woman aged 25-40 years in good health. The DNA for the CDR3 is TGTGCCAGCAGTTATATAAGGGGCGGAGGTGAAAAACTGTTTTTT. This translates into CASSYIRGGGEKLFF.